These 17 T cell receptor beta chains originate from one sample sequenced in a study of blood T cell repertoires in COVID-19. Here immunoSEQ multiplex PCR was the method, and the copy in TCRdb shows in-frame clones only, minus some. The table has fewer than 500,000 clones, 86% seen once. The specimen was peripheral blood. The receptors derive from a woman aged 25 to 39 with active or convalescent COVID-19.

The chain recombines TRBV25-1 with TRBJ2-1; D call uncertain. The CDR3 length is 14 residues. V was clipped by 2 bases and J by 6 bases, with 11 bases between them. Germline-derived CDR1 and CDR2 are MGHDK and SYGVNS. CDR3 residues: CASSELNTINEQFF. The CDR3 coding sequence is TGTGCCAGCAGTGAACTTAATACAATCAATGAGCAGTTCTTC. Complete variable domain (other parts from reference TRBV25-1 and TRBJ2-1): EADIYQTPRYLVIGTGKKITLECSQTMGHDKMYWYQQDPGMELHLIHYSYGVNSTEKGDLSSESTVSRIRTEHFPLTLESARPSHTSQYLCASSELNTINEQFFGPGTRLTVL.

The genes are TRBV27 and TRBJ1-1; 7 bases map to TRBD1. There are 15 residues in the CDR3. V lost 0 bases and J lost 4; bases outside the gene matches: 5. Germline V gene sequence: CDR1 MNHEY, CDR2 SMNVEV (reference sequence). As DNA, the CDR3 is TGTGCCAGCAGTTTATCCCGCACAGGGGCCACTGAAGCTTTCTTT. It is translated as CASSLSRTGATEAFF.

The CDR3 nucleotides read TGTGCCATCAGTCTAATACAGGGGGCTCCAGATACGCAGTATTTT. Protein product: CAISLIQGAPDTQYF. V gene TRBV10-3 combines with J gene TRBJ2-3; TRBD1 agrees at 9 bases. Germline-derived CDR1 and CDR2 are ENHRY and SYGVKD. This CDR3 contains 15 residues. V gave up 5 bases and J gave up 4 bases; unmatched junction bases: 7.

The chain recombines TRBV5-1 with TRBJ1-2; maybe TRBD1 (6 bases). Germline V lookup: CDR1 SGHRS, CDR2 YFSETQ. The CDR3 runs to 14 residues. Trimming pared 2 bases from V and 2 bases from J, leaving 10 bases between. CDR3 residues: CASSFGTQNYGYTF. The CDR3 nucleotides read TGCGCCAGCAGCTTCGGGACACAGAACTATGGCTACACCTTC.

This chain connects TRBV6-5 to TRBJ2-1, with 9 bases lining up with TRBD2. The CDR3 spans 16 residues. V was pared by 4 bases and J by 0 bases, with 4 bases of the junction left unmatched. Germline lookup yields CDR1 MNHEY and CDR2 SVGAGI. As DNA, the CDR3 is TGTGCCAGCAGTTTCGTTAGCGGGAGCTCCTACAATGAGCAGTTCTTC. It codes for CASSFVSGSSYNEQFF.

This chain connects TRBV19 to TRBJ2-1; D is possibly TRBD2 (7 bases). Germline V gene sequence: CDR1 LNHDA, CDR2 SQIVND (reference sequence). This CDR3 contains 15 residues. V was shortened by 8 bases and J by 7 bases, with 21 bases between the two germline ends. CDR3 nucleotides: TGTGCCAGTGGTACTTGGGGGGGCGATTGGAATGAGCAGTTCTTC. Translated: CASGTWGGDWNEQFF.

V and J are TRBV6-5 and TRBJ2-7; TRBD1 is a possible D gene (5 bases). The CDR3 runs to 15 residues. CDR1 and CDR2 (germline): MNHEY, SVGAGI. With 5 bases removed from V and 2 bases from J, the gap between germline ends came to 16 bases. The DNA of the CDR3 is TGTGCCAGCAGTAGACCTGGCAGGGTCACCTACGAGCAGTACTTC. It encodes CASSRPGRVTYEQYF.

The chain couples TRBV30 to TRBJ1-1; no clear D. The CDR3 extends over 14 amino acids. Germline-derived CDR1 and CDR2 are GTSNPN and SVGIG (reference sequence). The ends were cut back, 3 bases at V and 1 base at J, with 12 bases in the middle. The CDR3 loop is CAWSWEGRNTEAFF. The DNA of the CDR3 is TGTGCCTGGAGCTGGGAGGGCAGGAACACTGAAGCTTTCTTT.

The chain uses TRBV10-3 and TRBJ2-7, with 7 bases matching TRBD2. CDR1 and CDR2 from the germline V gene are ENHRY and SYGVKD. The ends lost 6 bases at V and 3 bases at J; junction bases unmatched: 8. This CDR3 comprises 14 residues. The CDR3 DNA reads as TGTGCCATCAGCTCCGGGACTAATTTCTACGAGCAGTACTTC. Protein product: CAISSGTNFYEQYF.

J is TRBJ1-1 and V is TRBV27, with 10 bases lining up with TRBD1. The CDR3 is 16 amino acids. Germline CDR1 and CDR2: MNHEY and SMNVEV (reference sequence). V was clipped by 0 bases and J by 0 bases; unmatched bases: 1. The CDR3 DNA follows: TGTGCCAGCAGTTTATCCGGGACAGGGGTGAACACTGAAGCTTTCTTT. Residues: CASSLSGTGVNTEAFF.

The rearrangement uses TRBV9 and TRBJ2-4; 8 bases map to TRBD1. V was pared by 2 bases and J by 6 bases, with 4 bases of the junction left unmatched. Germline V gives CDR1 SGDLS, CDR2 YYNGEE. This CDR3 has 14 amino acids. This chain's CDR3 is CASSVNDRGNIQYF. The CDR3 DNA reads as TGTGCCAGCAGCGTGAATGACAGGGGAAACATTCAGTACTTC.

This rearrangement joins TRBV5-1 to TRBJ2-2, with D possibly being TRBD2 (5 bases). The CDR3 has 15 amino acids. In germline, CDR1 is SGHRS, CDR2 YFSETQ. V lost 0 bases to trimming and J lost 7 bases, with 13 bases between them. CDR3 coding DNA: TGCGCCAGCAGCTTGGCCGGGAACCTGAACGGGGAGCTGTTTTTT. It encodes CASSLAGNLNGELFF.

The J gene is TRBJ1-2, the V gene TRBV18; D might be TRBD1 (5 bases). Germline V lookup: CDR1 KGHSH, CDR2 LQKENI. The CDR3 runs 15 residues. Trimming left V 3 bases short and J 7 bases short, with 18 bases between. The chain's CDR3 is CASSPSGQGMGGYTF. CDR3 nucleotides: TGTGCCAGCTCACCCAGCGGGCAGGGAATGGGTGGCTACACCTTC. The complete variable domain, with remaining parts taken from reference TRBV18 and TRBJ1-2, reads NAGVMQNPRHLVRRRGQEARLRCSPMKGHSHVYWYRQLPEEGLKFMVYLQKENIIDESGMPKERFSAEFPKEGPSILRIQQVVRGDSAAYFCASSPSGQGMGGYTFGSGTRLTVV.

The rearrangement joins TRBV7-8 to TRBJ2-3; D uncertain. Germline lookup yields CDR1 SGHVS and CDR2 FQNEAQ. This CDR3 has 13 residues. V was trimmed by 3 bases and J by 1 base, leaving 5 bases between them. CDR3 loop: CASSFRGTDTQYF. The CDR3 coding sequence is TGTGCCAGCAGCTTCCGAGGCACAGATACGCAGTATTTT.

This clone was seen at least ten times. At the DNA level, this CDR3 is encoded by other sequences in the same sample as well. The chain recombines TRBV6-5 with TRBJ1-5, with 10 bases lining up with TRBD1. V lost 4 bases, J lost 4 bases, and 1 base stayed unmatched. There are 14 residues in the CDR3. Germline V lookup: CDR1 MNHEY, CDR2 SVGAGI. The CDR3 bases are TGTGCCAGCAGTTGGGGACAGGGGAATCAGCCCCAGCATTTT. Encoded protein: CASSWGQGNQPQHF.

This clone is a singleton in its sample. The genes are TRBV28 and TRBJ2-1; 9 bases agree with TRBD2. Germline V CDR1 and CDR2: MDHEN, SYDVKM. The ends lost 5 bases at V and 9 bases at J; junction bases unmatched: 8. The CDR3 totals 14 residues. CDR3 sequence reads: CASSPYRSGSEQFF. CDR3 sequence (DNA): TGTGCCAGCAGTCCCTACCGTAGCGGGAGTGAGCAGTTCTTC.

The V gene is TRBV29-1, the J gene TRBJ2-7, with TRBD1 identical over 8 bases. Germline-derived CDR1 and CDR2 are SQVTM and ANQGSEA. The length of the CDR3 is 12 residues. For the CDR3, the DNA is TGCACCGCCGGGACAGGCTACTACGAGCAGTACTTC. Its protein product is CTAGTGYYEQYF.